The present TCR beta chain was sequenced within a study of shared clonotypes between healthy human individuals. Notes on the study in general: Investigators collected only blood, and repertoires in tissues likely differ. Clonotype sharing among donors likely depends on sequencing depth.

V was pared by 11 bases and J by 7 bases, with 18 bases between. This CDR3 region has 12 residues. CDR1 is MDHEN, CDR2 SYDVKM, per germline. Assay used: immunoSEQ multiplex PCR; TCRdb lists only in-frame clones, some missing. Of some 790,000 clones listed, 55% to 80% are singletons. Turning to this clone: The antigen is unknown.

Sequencing was carried out using memory CD4+ T cells sorted from blood. Indicated subset: CD45RA-negative fraction. This chain links TRBV28 with TRBJ2-7; D gene uncertain. This receptor was identified in a woman in her twenties or thirties in good health. In DNA form, the CDR3 reads TGTGCCGGGCAGACGGTGGATGGGGAGCAGTACTTC. Translating it yields CAGQTVDGEQYF.